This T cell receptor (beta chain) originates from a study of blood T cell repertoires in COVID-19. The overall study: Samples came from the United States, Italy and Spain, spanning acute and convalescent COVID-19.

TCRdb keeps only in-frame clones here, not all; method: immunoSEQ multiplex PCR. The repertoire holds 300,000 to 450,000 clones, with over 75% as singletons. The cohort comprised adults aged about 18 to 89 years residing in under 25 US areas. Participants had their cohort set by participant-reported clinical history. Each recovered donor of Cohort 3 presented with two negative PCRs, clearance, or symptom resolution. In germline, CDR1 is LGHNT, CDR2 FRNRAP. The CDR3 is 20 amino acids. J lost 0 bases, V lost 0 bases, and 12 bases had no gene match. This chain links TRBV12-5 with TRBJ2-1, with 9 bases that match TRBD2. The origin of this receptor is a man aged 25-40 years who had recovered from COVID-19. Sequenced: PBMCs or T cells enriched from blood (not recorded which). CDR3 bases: TGTGCTAGTGGTTTGGTACTGAGACTAGCGGATTTTAGCTCCTACAATGAGCAGTTCTTC. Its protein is CASGLVLRLADFSSYNEQFF.